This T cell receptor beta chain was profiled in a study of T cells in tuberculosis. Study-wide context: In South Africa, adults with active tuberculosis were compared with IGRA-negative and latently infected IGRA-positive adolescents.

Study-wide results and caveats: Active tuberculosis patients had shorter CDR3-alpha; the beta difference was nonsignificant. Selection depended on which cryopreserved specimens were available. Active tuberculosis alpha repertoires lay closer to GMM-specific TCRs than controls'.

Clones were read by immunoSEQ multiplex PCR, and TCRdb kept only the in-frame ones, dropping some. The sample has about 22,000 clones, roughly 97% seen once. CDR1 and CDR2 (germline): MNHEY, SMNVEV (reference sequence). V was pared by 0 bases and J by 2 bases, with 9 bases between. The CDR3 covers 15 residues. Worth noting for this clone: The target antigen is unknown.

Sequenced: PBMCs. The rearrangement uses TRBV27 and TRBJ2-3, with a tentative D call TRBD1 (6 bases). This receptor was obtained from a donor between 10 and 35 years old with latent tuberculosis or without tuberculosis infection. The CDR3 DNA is TGTGCCAGCAGTTTATCTTGGGACAACACAGATACGCAGTATTTT. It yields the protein CASSLSWDNTDTQYF.